This entry describes one T cell receptor beta chain. Its antigen remains unknown. At one of its ends the junction is not consistent with the germline gene, which may arise from a read error. This entry is derived from a study of T cell repertoires in cytomegalovirus infection. This CDR3 comprises 14 residues. Germline loops: CDR1 MNHGY, CDR2 SAAAGT. Study-level findings and limits: Within the response measured ex vivo, HLA-C-restricted CMV-specific TCR beta clonotypes were dominant.

TCRdb redid the calling of the reads with MiXCR, one entry per CDR3 protein. This table has about 700,000 distinct CDR3 sequences, about 33% appearing once. The specimen comprised cultured PBMCs, sampled from culture after CMV antigen stimulation. The gene calls are TRBV6-8 and TRBJ2-1; unclear D gene. This clonotype was sampled from a human donor in good health (CMV status not recorded). Some clones in this sample may be carry-over from other donors' samples. DNA for the CDR3: TGTGCCAGCAGTCGTCGACTTCTGCAAAATGAGCAGCTCTTC. Amino acid sequence: CASSRRLLQNEQLF.